This TCR beta chain was identified during a study of identical twins. Study results and caveats: Insertions were fewer in abundant cord blood beta clonotypes, whereas memory repertoires showed none of this pattern. The study drew conclusions from cross-sectional statistical analysis, not from following the same donors.

Healthy Caucasians made up all donors. A universal primer site was created by template switching, with the cDNA bearing unique molecular identifiers. Each CDR3 protein is one row after TCRdb ran MiXCR on the 5' RACE reads. The sample yields about 660,000 distinct CDR3 sequences, 8.6% seen once. This clonotype was counted only a few times. Antigen unknown. Germline CDR1 DFQATT, CDR2 SNEGSKA (reference sequence). V was pared by 0 bases and J by 0 bases, with 11 bases between. This CDR3 region has 15 residues. These sequences were also reported in another study, on yellow fever vaccine responses in identical twins.

This sequence joins TRBV20-1 and TRBJ1-2; the D is unclear. Sample: PBMCs. The receptor's source is a woman aged 18 to 35 in good health. The CDR3 sequence is CSARDRRDSNYGYTF. In DNA form, the CDR3 reads TGCAGTGCTAGAGATCGAAGGGATTCTAACTATGGCTACACCTTC.